This T cell receptor beta chain was sequenced in a study of response to subunit inactivated influenza vaccine. Findings and caveats of the study: The authors proposed limited new T cell recruitment per seasonal influenza vaccination.

A single record per CDR3 protein comes from TCRdb applying MiXCR to the RT-PCR reads. The sample carries under 750,000 distinct CDR3 sequences, 10% to 15% recorded once. The V and J ends lost 1 base and 3 bases, in that order; junction bases with no gene match: 10. This CDR3 is 17 amino acids long. CDR1 and CDR2 (germline): SQVTM, ANQGSEA. This clonotype has a count of ten or more. No antigen is known for it. The sequencing here drew on PBMCs from blood, taken on the day of vaccination. V is TRBV29-1 and J is TRBJ2-1; 9 positions match TRBD2. The TCR comes from a man between 50 and 59 years old who received an inactivated influenza vaccine. Here the CDR3 DNA reads TGCAGCGTTGAAGCCCGAGGGGAGCGGGAGGTCTACAATGAGCAGTTCTTC. Translated: CSVEARGEREVYNEQFF.